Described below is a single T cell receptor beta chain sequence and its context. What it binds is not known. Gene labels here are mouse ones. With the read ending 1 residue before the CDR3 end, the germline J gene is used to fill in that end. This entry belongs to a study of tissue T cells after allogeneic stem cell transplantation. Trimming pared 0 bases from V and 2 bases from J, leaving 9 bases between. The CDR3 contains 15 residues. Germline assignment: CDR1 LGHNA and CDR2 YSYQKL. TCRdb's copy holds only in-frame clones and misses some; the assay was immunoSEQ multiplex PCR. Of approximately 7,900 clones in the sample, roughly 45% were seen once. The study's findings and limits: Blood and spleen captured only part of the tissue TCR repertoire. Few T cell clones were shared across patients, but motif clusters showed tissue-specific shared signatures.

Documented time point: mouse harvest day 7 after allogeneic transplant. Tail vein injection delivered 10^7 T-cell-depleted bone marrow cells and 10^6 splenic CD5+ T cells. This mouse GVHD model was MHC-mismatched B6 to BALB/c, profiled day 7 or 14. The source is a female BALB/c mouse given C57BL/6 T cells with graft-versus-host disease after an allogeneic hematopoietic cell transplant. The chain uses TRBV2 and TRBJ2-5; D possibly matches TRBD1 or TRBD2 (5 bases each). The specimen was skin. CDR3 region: CASSQDRGFQDTQYF. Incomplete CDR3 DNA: TGTGCCAGCAGCCAAGATCGGGGGTTCCAAGACACCCAGTAC.